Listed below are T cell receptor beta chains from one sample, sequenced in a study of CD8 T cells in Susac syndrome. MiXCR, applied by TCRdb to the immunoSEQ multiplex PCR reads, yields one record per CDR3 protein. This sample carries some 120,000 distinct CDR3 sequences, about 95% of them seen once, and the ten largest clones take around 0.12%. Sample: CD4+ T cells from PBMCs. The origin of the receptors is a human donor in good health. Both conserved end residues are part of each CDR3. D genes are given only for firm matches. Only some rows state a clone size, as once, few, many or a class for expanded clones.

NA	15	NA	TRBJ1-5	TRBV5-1	TGCGCCAGCAGCTTGGAAGGGTACGGCAATCAGCCCCAGCATTTT	CASSLEGYGNQPQHF
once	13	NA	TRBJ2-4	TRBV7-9	TGTGCCAGCAGCTTAGGACAGTCTAACATTCAGTACTTC	CASSLGQSNIQYF
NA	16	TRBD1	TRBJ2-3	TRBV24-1	TGTGCCACCAGTCCGTACCAGGGGGCTGAGGAAGATACGCAGTATTTT	CATSPYQGAEEDTQYF
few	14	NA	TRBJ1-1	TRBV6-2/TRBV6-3	TGTGCCAGCAGTTTGGCAGGGGCAAACACTGAAGCTTTCTTT	CASSLAGANTEAFF
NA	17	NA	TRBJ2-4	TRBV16	TGTGCCAGCAGCGAATTACAGGACCCGAAGGTCAAAAACATTCAGTACTTC	CASSELQDPKVKNIQYF
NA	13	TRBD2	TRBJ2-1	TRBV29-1	TGCAGCGTTGAAACTAGCGGGGACAATGAGCAGTTCTTC	CSVETSGDNEQFF
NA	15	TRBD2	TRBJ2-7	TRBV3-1	TGTGCCAGCAGCCAACGGGGGGACTGGTCCTACGAGCAGTACTTC	CASSQRGDWSYEQYF
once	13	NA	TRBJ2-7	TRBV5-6	TGTGCCAGCAGCTCTCCCGACTCCTACGAGCAGTACTTC	CASSSPDSYEQYF
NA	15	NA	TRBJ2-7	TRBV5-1	TGCGCCAGCAGCTTGGGCGGCAGGGCCCTGACCGAGCAGTACTTC	CASSLGGRALTEQYF
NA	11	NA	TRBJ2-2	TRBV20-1	TGCAGTGCTTGGACCAACGGGGAGCTGTTTTTT	CSAWTNGELFF
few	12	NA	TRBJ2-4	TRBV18	TGTGCCAGCTCACCACAAGGGGACATTCAGTACTTC	CASSPQGDIQYF
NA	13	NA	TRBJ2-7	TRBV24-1	TGTGCCACCAGTGATGAGGCAAGCTACGAGCAGTACTTC	CATSDEASYEQYF
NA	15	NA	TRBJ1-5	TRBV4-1	TGCGCCAGCAGCCAAGAAGCGGGCAGCAATCAGCCCCAGCATTTT	CASSQEAGSNQPQHF
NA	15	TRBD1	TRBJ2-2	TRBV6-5	TGTGCCAGCAGGCCGGACAGGGTTAACACCGGGGAGCTGTTTTTT	CASRPDRVNTGELFF
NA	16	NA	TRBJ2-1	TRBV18	TGTGCCAGCTCACCACCGAACAGCGGACTTCGTGTGGGGCAGTTCTTC	CASSPPNSGLRVGQFF
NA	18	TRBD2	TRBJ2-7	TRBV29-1	TGCAGCGTTGAAGTAAAGGGACTAGCGGGAGTGAGCTCCTACGAGCAGTACTTC	CSVEVKGLAGVSSYEQYF
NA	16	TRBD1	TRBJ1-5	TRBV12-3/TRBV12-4	TGTGCCAGCAGGGACGGGACAGGGGGCTCTGGGCAGCCCCAGCATTTT	CASRDGTGGSGQPQHF
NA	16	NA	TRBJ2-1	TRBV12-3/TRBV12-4	TGTGCCAGCAGTTCCAGACTCTTGAGCTCCTACAATGAGCAGTTCTTC	CASSSRLLSSYNEQFF
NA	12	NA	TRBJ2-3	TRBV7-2	TGTGCCAGCAGTGTTAGCACAGATACGCAGTATTTT	CASSVSTDTQYF
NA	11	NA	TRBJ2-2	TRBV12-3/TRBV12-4	TGTGCCAGCAGACACACCGGGGAGCTGTTTTTT	CASRHTGELFF
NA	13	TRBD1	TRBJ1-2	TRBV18	TGTGCCAGCTCCCCAGGGGGCTCTCGTGGCTACACCTTC	CASSPGGSRGYTF
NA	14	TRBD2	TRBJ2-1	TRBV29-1	TGCAGCGCTGGAAGGGAGGGCTCCTACAATGAGCAGTTCTTC	CSAGREGSYNEQFF
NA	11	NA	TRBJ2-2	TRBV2	TGTGCCAGCAGCCTTCTAAGGGAGCTGTTTTTT	CASSLLRELFF
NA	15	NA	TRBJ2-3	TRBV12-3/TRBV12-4	TGTGCCAGCAGGCCGGGACCCCCCTTCCGTGATACGCAGTATTTT	CASRPGPPFRDTQYF
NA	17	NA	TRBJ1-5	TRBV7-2	TGTGCCAGCAGCTTAGTTTGGGGAGAAGATAGCAATCAGCCCCAGCATTTT	CASSLVWGEDSNQPQHF
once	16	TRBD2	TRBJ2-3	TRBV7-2	TGTGCCAGCAGCCGAGAACCCGGACTAGCGGGAGATACGCAGTATTTT	CASSREPGLAGDTQYF
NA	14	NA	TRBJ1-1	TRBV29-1	TGCAGCGTTGAACGGGGGCCACAGGGAACTGAAGCTTTCTTT	CSVERGPQGTEAFF
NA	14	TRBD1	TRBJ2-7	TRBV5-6	TGTGCCAGCAGGGGGACAGGGACGCCCTACGAGCAGTACTTC	CASRGTGTPYEQYF
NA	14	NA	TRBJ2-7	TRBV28	TGTGCCAGCAGTTCTGGCAGCCGCTCCTACGAGCAGTACTTC	CASSSGSRSYEQYF
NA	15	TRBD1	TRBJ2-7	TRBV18	TGTGCCAGCTCACCGCTGGGGACAGGGAGGGACGAGCAGTACTTC	CASSPLGTGRDEQYF
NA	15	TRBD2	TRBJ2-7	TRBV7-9	TGTGCCAGCAGCCTCAACGGACTAGCGGGAGACGAGCAGTACTTC	CASSLNGLAGDEQYF
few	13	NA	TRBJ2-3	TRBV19	TGTGCCAGTAGTCCCGGCTACACAGATACGCAGTATTTT	CASSPGYTDTQYF
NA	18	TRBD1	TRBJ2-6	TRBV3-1	TGTGCCAGCAGCCAAGGGGGGACAGGAACCACTGGGGCCAACGTCCTGACTTTC	CASSQGGTGTTGANVLTF
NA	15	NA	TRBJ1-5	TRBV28	TGTGCCAGCAGGGTCGAAGGGGGAAGCAATCAGCCCCAGCATTTT	CASRVEGGSNQPQHF
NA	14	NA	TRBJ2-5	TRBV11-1	TGTGCCAGCAGCTCTTCTTCCGGCCAAGAGACCCAGTACTTC	CASSSSSGQETQYF
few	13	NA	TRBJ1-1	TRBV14	TGTGCCAGCAGCCGCCAGGGTTACACTGAAGCTTTCTTT	CASSRQGYTEAFF
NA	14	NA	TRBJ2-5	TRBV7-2	TGTGCCAGCAGCTTAGGCGGTACCATTGCGACCCAGTACTTC	CASSLGGTIATQYF
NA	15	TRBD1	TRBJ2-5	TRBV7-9	TGTGCCAGCAGCTTAACGGGACAGTACCAAGAGACCCAGTACTTC	CASSLTGQYQETQYF
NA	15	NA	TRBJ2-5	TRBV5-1	TGCGCCAGCAGCTTGGGACAGATCAGCTCGGTGACCCAGTACTTC	CASSLGQISSVTQYF
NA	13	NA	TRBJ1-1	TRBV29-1	TGCAGCGTTGGACAGACGGGGAACACTGAAGCTTTCTTT	CSVGQTGNTEAFF
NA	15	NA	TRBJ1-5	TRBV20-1	TGCAGTGCTAGTTTACAGGGCCAAGGAAATCAGCCCCAGCATTTT	CSASLQGQGNQPQHF
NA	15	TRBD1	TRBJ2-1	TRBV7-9	TGTGCCAGCAGCCCCCGACGAAGACAGGGGTTTGAGCAGTTCTTC	CASSPRRRQGFEQFF
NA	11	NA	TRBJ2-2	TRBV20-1	TGCAGCGCGATGGGGGCCGGGGAGCTGTTTTTT	CSAMGAGELFF
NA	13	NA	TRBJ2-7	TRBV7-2	TGTGCCAGCATGGGTGGCTCCTCCTACGAGCAGTACTTC	CASMGGSSYEQYF
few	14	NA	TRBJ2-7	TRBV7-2	TGTGCCAGCAGCTTAGAGCCAGGGGCCTACGAGCAGTACTTC	CASSLEPGAYEQYF
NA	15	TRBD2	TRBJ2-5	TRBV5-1	TGCGCCAGCAGCTGGGGGACTAGCGGGAGTGAGACCCAGTACTTC	CASSWGTSGSETQYF
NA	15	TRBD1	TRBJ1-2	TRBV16	TGTGCCAGCAGCCTCCAGGGGGGCAGCGACTATGGCTACACCTTC	CASSLQGGSDYGYTF
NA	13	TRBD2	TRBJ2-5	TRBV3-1	TGTGCCAGCAGCCAAGGGGGGGGTGGGACCCAGTACTTC	CASSQGGGGTQYF
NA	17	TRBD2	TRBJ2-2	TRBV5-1	TGCGCCAGCAGCTTGGCCATAGCGGGCGGGAACACCGGGGAGCTGTTTTTT	CASSLAIAGGNTGELFF
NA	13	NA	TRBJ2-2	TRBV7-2	TGTGCCAGCAGCTGGATCAACACCGGGGAGCTGTTTTTT	CASSWINTGELFF
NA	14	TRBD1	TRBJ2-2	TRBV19	TGTGCCAGTTGTCAGGGGGCGAACACCGGGGAGCTGTTTTTT	CASCQGANTGELFF
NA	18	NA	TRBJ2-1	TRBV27	TGTGCCAGCAGTCTGAGGGGGCGCCGGATGGGGGGAGGCAATGAGCAGTTCTTC	CASSLRGRRMGGGNEQFF
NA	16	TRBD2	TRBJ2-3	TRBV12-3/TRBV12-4	TGTGCCAGCAGACGAGGACTAGCGGGAGATACAGATACGCAGTATTTT	CASRRGLAGDTDTQYF
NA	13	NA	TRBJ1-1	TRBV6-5	TGTGCCAGCAGTTACTACACGAACACTGAAGCTTTCTTT	CASSYYTNTEAFF